This T cell receptor beta chain comes out of a study of T cells in Graves' hyperthyroidism and ophthalmopathy. V gave up 2 bases and J gave up 0 bases, with 13 bases separating them. The CDR3 spans 16 residues. CDR1 is SGHKS and CDR2 is YYEKEE in the germline V gene (reference sequence). The source material, RNA transcripts, was used to amplify TCR beta CDR3 regions. First-round RT-PCR of the TCR CDR3 relied on the HTBI primer set. TCRdb redid the calling of the multiplex PCR reads with MiXCR, one entry per CDR3 protein. Of roughly 720,000 distinct CDR3 sequences in the sample, 15% to 20% were seen once. The table lists this clonotype with a few counts.

Sequenced material: blood. This chain uses TRBV5-5 with TRBJ2-3, with D possibly being TRBD1 (6 bases). This clonotype originated in a man aged 45-65 years with Graves' hyperthyroidism. Here the CDR3 reads CASSFAGTPSTDTQYF. Here the CDR3 DNA reads TGTGCCAGCAGCTTCGCCGGGACACCCAGCACAGATACGCAGTATTTT.